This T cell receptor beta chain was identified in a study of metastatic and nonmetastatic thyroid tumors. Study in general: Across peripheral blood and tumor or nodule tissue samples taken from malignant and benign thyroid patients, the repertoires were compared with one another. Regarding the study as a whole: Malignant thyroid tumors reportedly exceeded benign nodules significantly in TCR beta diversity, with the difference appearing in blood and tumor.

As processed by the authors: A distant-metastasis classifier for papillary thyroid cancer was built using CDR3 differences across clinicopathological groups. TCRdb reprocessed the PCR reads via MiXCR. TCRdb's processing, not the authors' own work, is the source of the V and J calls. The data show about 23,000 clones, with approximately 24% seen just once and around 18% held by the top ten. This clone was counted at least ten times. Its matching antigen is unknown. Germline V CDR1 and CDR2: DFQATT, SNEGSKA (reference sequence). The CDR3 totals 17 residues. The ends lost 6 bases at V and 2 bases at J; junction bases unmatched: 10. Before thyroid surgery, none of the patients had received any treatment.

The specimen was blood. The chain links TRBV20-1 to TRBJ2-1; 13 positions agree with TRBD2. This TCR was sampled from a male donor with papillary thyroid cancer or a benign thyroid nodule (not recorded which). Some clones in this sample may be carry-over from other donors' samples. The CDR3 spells CSAPHPGLAGPYNEQFF. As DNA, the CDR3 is TGCAGTGCACCCCATCCGGGACTAGCGGGACCCTACAATGAGCAGTTCTTC.